This T cell receptor beta chain came from a study of identical twins. Regarding the study as a whole: Within cord blood, abundant beta clonotypes carried fewer insertions, but memory repertoires showed no such trend. Out-of-frame alpha sequences shared by twins showed excess low generation probability. Sequences that were beta out-of-frame showed weaker excess twin sharing.

CDR1 ENHRY and CDR2 SYGVKD come from the germline V gene. The CDR3 length is 15 residues. V gave up 4 bases and J gave up 4 bases; unmatched junction bases: 7. Of note for this clonotype: Its specificity is not known.

Through template switching, a universal primer site was introduced, and the cDNA contained unique molecular identifiers. TCRdb re-analysed the 5' RACE reads in MiXCR, keeping a single row per CDR3 protein. The sample has more than 1.5 million distinct CDR3 sequences, about 31% seen once. The chain uses TRBV10-3 and TRBJ1-2; 9 nucleotides align to TRBD1. Sequenced sample: cord blood. This TCR was sampled from a newborn girl in good health. CDR3 sequence: CAISAQGARVYGYTF. CDR3 DNA: TGTGCCATCAGTGCACAGGGGGCCAGGGTCTATGGCTACACCTTC.